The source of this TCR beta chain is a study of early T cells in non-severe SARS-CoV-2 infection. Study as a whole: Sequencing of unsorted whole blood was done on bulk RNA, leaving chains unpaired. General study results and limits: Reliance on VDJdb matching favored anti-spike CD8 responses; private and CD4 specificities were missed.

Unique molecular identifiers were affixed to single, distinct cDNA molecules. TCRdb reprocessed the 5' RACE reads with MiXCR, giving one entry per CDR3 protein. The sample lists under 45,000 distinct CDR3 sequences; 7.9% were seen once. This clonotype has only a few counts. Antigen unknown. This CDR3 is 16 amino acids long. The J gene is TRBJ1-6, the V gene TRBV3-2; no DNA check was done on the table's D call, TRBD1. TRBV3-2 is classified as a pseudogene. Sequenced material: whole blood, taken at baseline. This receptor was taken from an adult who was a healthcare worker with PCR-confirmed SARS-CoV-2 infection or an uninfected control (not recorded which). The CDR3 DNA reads TGTGCCAGCAGCTCCCGGACCTCCTCCTATAATTCACCCCTCCACTTT. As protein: CASSSRTSSYNSPLHF.